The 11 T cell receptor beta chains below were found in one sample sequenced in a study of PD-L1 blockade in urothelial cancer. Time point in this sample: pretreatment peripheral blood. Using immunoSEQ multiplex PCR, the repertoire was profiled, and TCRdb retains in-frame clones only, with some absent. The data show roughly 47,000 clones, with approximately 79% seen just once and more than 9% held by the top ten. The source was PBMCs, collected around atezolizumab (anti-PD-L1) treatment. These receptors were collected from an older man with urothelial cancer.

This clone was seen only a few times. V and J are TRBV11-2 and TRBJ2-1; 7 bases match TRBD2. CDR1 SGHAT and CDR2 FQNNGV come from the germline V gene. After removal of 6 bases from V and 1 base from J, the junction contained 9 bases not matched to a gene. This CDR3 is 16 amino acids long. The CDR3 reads CASRGLLGGSYNEQFF. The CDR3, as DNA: TGTGCCAGCAGAGGTCTGTTGGGGGGGTCCTACAATGAGCAGTTCTTC.

The CDR3 sequence is CASRGLAEAMNEQFF. CDR3 DNA sequence: TGTGCCAGCAGGGGACTAGCGGAGGCCATGAATGAGCAGTTCTTC. V is TRBV2 and J is TRBJ2-1, with 11 bases aligning to TRBD2. The germline gives CDR1 SNHLY, CDR2 FYNNEI. The CDR3 covers 15 residues. The junction had 8 bases not matched to a gene; V was cut back by 6 bases and J by 7 bases.

The DNA for the CDR3 is TGCGCCAGCAGAGTGCGAGCGTTTGGGGGCGAAAGCACCGGGGAGCTGTTTTTT. It translates to CASRVRAFGGESTGELFF. The chain uses TRBV5-1 and TRBJ2-2; tentative D call: TRBD1 (6 bases). Trimming stripped 5 bases from V and 4 bases from J, with 24 bases between. The CDR3 loop spans 18 amino acids. Germline CDR1 SGHRS, CDR2 YFSETQ.

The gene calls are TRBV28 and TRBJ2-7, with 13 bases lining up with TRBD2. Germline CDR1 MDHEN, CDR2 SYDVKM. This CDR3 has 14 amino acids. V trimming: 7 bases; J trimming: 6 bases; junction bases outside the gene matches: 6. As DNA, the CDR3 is TGTGCCAGCATCACTAGCGGGAGGGCCCGCGAGCAGTACTTC. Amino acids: CASITSGRAREQYF.

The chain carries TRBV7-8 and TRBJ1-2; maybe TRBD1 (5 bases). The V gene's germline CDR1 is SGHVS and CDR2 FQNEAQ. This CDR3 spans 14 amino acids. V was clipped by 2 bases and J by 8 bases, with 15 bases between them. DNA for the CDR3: TGTGCCAGCAGCTTAATTAGGGGAGCGGGGGGCTACACCTTC. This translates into CASSLIRGAGGYTF. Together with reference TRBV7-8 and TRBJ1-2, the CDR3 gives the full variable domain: GAGVSQSPRYKVAKRGQDVALRCDPISGHVSLFWYQQALGQGPEFLTYFQNEAQLDKSGLPSDRFFAERPEGSVSTLKIQRTQQEDSAVYLCASSLIRGAGGYTFGSGTRLTVV.

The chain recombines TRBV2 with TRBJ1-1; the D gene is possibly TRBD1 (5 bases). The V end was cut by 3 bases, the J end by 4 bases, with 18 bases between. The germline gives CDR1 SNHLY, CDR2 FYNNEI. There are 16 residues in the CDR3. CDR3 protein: CASSDPGGGEGTEAFF. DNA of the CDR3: TGTGCCAGCAGTGACCCCGGGGGAGGGGAGGGCACTGAAGCTTTCTTT.

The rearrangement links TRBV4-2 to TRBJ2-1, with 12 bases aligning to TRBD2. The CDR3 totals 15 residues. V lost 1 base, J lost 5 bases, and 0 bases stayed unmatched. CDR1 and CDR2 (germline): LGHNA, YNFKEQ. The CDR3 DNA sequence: TGTGCCAGCAGCCAAGGGACTAGCGGGAACAATGAGCAGTTCTTC. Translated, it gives CASSQGTSGNNEQFF.

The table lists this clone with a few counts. The CDR3 nucleotides are TGTGCCAGCAGTCCCCTAGGGACAGGCTATGGCTACACCTTC. As protein: CASSPLGTGYGYTF. The V call is TRBV28, the J call TRBJ1-2, with TRBD1 matching 8 bases. The V gene's germline CDR1 is MDHEN and CDR2 SYDVKM. The CDR3 runs to 14 residues. Losses at the gene ends were 5 bases for V and 4 bases for J; bases not matched to a gene: 6.

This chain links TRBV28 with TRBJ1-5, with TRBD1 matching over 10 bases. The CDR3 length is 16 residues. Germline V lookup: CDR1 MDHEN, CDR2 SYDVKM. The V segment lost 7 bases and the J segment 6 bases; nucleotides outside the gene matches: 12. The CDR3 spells CASTSTGTGVIQPQHF. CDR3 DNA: TGTGCCAGCACAAGTACCGGGACAGGGGTGATTCAGCCCCAGCATTTT.

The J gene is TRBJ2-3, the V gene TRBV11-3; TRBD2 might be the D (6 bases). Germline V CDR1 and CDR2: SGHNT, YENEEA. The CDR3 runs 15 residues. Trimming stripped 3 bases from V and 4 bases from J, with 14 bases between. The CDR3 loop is CASSLGLQPSDTQYF. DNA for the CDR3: TGTGCCAGCAGCTTGGGACTCCAACCCTCAGATACGCAGTATTTT. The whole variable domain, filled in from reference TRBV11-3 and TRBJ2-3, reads EAGVVQSPRYKIIEKKQPVAFWCNPISGHNTLYWYLQNLGQGPELLIRYENEEAVDDSQLPKDRFSAERLKGVDSTLKIQPAELGDSAVYLCASSLGLQPSDTQYFGPGTRLTVL.

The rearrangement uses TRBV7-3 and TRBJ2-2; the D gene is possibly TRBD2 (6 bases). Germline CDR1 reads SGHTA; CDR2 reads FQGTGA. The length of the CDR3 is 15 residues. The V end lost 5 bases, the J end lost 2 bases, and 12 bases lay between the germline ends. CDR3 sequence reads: CASSVGLANTGELFF. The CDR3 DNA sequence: TGTGCCAGCAGCGTGGGACTCGCCAACACCGGGGAGCTGTTTTTT.